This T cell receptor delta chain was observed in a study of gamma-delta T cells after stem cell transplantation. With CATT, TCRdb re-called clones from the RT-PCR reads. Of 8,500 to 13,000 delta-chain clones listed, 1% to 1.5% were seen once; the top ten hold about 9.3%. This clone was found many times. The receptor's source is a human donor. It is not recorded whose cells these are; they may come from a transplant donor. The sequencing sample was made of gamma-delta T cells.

The CDR3 here is CACDSLLGDRDDKLIF. The CDR3 DNA reads TGTGCCTGTGACAGCTTACTGGGGGATCGTGACGATAAACTCATCTTT. The chain links TRDV2 to TRDJ1; 10 nucleotides line up with TRDD3. The CDR3 covers 16 residues. Germline V gene data show CDR1 as GEAIGNYY and CDR2 as EKD. The V gene end was trimmed by 2 bases and the J gene end by 4 bases; junction bases not matched to a gene: 9.